This TCR beta chain was identified in a study of response to subunit inactivated influenza vaccine. Study-wide findings and caveats: Authors suggested few new T cells are recruited by each seasonal influenza vaccination.

In this sample, this clonotype turned up a few times. Antigen specificity is unknown. TCRdb reprocessed the RT-PCR reads via MiXCR and lists one record per CDR3 protein. The table includes around 580,000 distinct CDR3 sequences, approximately 10% detected once. V was shortened by 5 bases and J by 0 bases, with 8 bases between the two germline ends. The CDR3 has 14 residues. The sequence derives from a man aged 50-59 years who received an inactivated influenza vaccine. The starting material was PBMCs from blood, obtained on the day of vaccination. The chain couples TRBV12-3 or TRBV12-4 to TRBJ1-3; D unclear. The CDR3: CASSALRSGNTIYF. The CDR3 DNA reads as TGTGCCAGCAGTGCTCTTCGCTCTGGAAACACCATATATTTT.